This section outlines one TCR beta chain sequence together with its context. Germline CDR1 reads SNHLY; CDR2 reads FYNNEI. This CDR3 has 14 residues. Trimming removed 5 bases at V and 1 base at J, with 11 bases between. The data are from a study of T cell responses to AZD1222 COVID-19 vaccine. The table came from immunoSEQ multiplex PCR; TCRdb's copy has only in-frame clones and leaves some out. The data contain 150,000 or so clones, roughly 92% of them singletons. This material consisted of peripheral blood, taken on day 0 of AZD1222 vaccination. This TCR came from an adult in good health. This chain links TRBV2 with TRBJ1-1; D perhaps matches TRBD1 (6 bases). This CDR3 reads CASSRQAGNTEAFF. The DNA of the CDR3 is TGTGCCAGCAGTAGACAGGCAGGGAACACTGAAGCTTTCTTT.